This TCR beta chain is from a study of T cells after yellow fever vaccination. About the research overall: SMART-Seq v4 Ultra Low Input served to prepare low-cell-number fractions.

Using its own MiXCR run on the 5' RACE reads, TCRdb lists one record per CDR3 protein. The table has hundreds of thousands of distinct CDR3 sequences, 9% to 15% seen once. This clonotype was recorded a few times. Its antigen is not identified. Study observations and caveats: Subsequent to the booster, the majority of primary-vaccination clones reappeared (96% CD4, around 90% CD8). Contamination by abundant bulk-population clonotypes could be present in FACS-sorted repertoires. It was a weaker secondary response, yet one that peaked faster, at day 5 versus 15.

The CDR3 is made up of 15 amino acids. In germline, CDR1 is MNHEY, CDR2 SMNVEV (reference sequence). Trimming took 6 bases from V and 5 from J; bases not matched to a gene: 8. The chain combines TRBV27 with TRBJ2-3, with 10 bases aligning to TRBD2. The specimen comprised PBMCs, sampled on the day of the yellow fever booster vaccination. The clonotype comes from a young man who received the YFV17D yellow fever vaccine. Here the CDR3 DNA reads TGTGCCAGCAGCTCCCTAGCGGGAGCGGGAGATACGCAGTATTTT. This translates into CASSSLAGAGDTQYF.